Reported below is one T cell receptor beta chain. The antigen remains unidentified. This table comes from immunoSEQ multiplex PCR, and its TCRdb copy is limited to in-frame clones, with some not included. The profile covers around 34,000 clones, with more than 85% appearing a single time and roughly 1% taken by the ten largest. This entry is derived from a study of monozygotic twins with cystic fibrosis. Broader study findings: The repertoire was suggested to be naive-dominated, clonality median approximately 0.0098. Monozygotic CF twins shared more identical nucleotide clonotypes than unrelated patients. Age, concordance and disease severity did not associate with shared CDR3 numbers.

This sequence was found in a girl aged 2-15 years with cystic fibrosis. Sequenced sample: blood.

CDR3 protein: CASTPGSLNTEAFF. DNA for the CDR3: TGTGCCAGCACCCCCGGGAGTCTGAACACTGAAGCTTTCTTT. The genes are TRBV27 and TRBJ1-1; D gene uncertain. V lost 7 bases, J lost 0 bases, and 12 bases lay in between. Germline V CDR1 and CDR2: MNHEY, SMNVEV (reference sequence). There are 14 residues in the CDR3.